A single sample gave rise to the 22 T cell receptor beta chains below, sequenced in a study of T cell changes during pregnancy in multiple sclerosis. TCRdb keeps only in-frame clones here, not all; method: immunoSEQ multiplex PCR. Here the sample spans tens of thousands of clones, approximately 92% being singletons. The sequenced sample was peripheral blood, obtained after pregnancy. The receptors come from a female donor in good health, enrolled as a control in a pregnancy study.

V usage is TRBV27 and J usage is TRBJ1-5; no firm D call. There are 15 residues in the CDR3. V lost 2 bases, J lost 2 bases, and 10 bases lay in between. Germline V CDR1 and CDR2: MNHEY, SMNVEV (reference sequence). This CDR3 reads CASSLGGFGNQPQHF. Here the CDR3 DNA reads TGTGCCAGCAGTTTAGGAGGGTTTGGCAATCAGCCCCAGCATTTT.

The chain carries TRBV5-1 and TRBJ2-5; TRBD2 matches at 13 bases. V shed 4 bases, J shed 2 bases, and the junction held 5 bases outside the gene matches. This CDR3 has 16 residues. Germline V gene sequence: CDR1 SGHRS, CDR2 YFSETQ. Here the CDR3 reads CASSARLAGGQETQYF. As DNA, the CDR3 is TGCGCCAGCAGCGCACGACTAGCGGGGGGACAAGAGACCCAGTACTTC.

The rearrangement joins TRBV7-9 to TRBJ1-2; unclear D gene. CDR3 length: 15 residues. Germline CDR1 is SEHNR and CDR2 is FQNEAQ (reference sequence). The V end lost 1 base, the J end lost 0 bases, and 9 bases lay between the germline ends. This CDR3 is CASSLGRRANYGYTF. The CDR3 DNA reads TGTGCCAGCAGCTTAGGGCGGCGAGCTAACTATGGCTACACCTTC.

The chain is built from TRBV4-2 and TRBJ2-7; TRBD2 might be the D (7 bases). The CDR3 runs to 15 residues. Germline V gene lookup returns CDR1 LGHNA and CDR2 YNFKEQ. Trimming removed 1 base at V and 3 bases at J, with 13 bases between. The CDR3 nucleotides read TGTGCCAGCAGCCAAGGGGCGGGGGCGAGCTACGAGCAGTACTTC. This gives the protein CASSQGAGASYEQYF.

The chain combines TRBV7-9 with TRBJ2-1; 7 bases map to TRBD2. V shed 5 bases and J 8 bases; nucleotides not matched to a gene: 12. The CDR3 contains 15 residues. CDR1 is SEHNR and CDR2 is FQNEAQ in the germline V gene (reference sequence). For the CDR3, the DNA is TGTGCCAGCAGCACGCCTAGCGGAATAAGGGATGAGCAGTTCTTC. As protein: CASSTPSGIRDEQFF.

The chain employs TRBV28 and TRBJ2-5; weak D call: TRBD2 (5 bases). CDR1 and CDR2 (germline): MDHEN, SYDVKM. Trimming took 8 bases from V and 1 from J, leaving 17 bases between them. There are 15 residues in the CDR3. In nucleotides, the CDR3 is TGTGCCAGCCTGGCAGGCGGAGGTGTCCAAGAGACCCAGTACTTC. Translated: CASLAGGGVQETQYF. The whole variable domain, filled in from reference TRBV28 and TRBJ2-5, reads DVKVTQSSRYLVKRTGEKVFLECVQDMDHENMFWYRQDPGLGLRLIYFSYDVKMKEKGDIPEGYSVSREKKERFSLILESASTNQTSMYLCASLAGGGVQETQYFGPGTRLLVL.

The rearrangement links TRBV28 to TRBJ1-2; D is unresolved. CDR1 and CDR2 (germline): MDHEN, SYDVKM. V was pared by 3 bases and J by 2 bases, with 7 bases between. The CDR3 is 13 residues long. The CDR3 sequence: CASSLSQNYGYTF. For the CDR3, the DNA is TGTGCCAGCAGTTTGTCGCAGAACTATGGCTACACCTTC.

This sequence joins TRBV23-1 and TRBJ1-5; 9 bases align to TRBD1. TRBV23-1 is identified as an open reading frame with a role that is uncertain. Trimming cost V 4 bases and J 4 bases; bases outside gene matches: 8. The length of the CDR3 is 16 residues. The DNA of the CDR3 is TGCGCCAGCAGTCCGACAGGGGGAGTGATTAATCAGCCCCAGCATTTT. Amino acid sequence: CASSPTGGVINQPQHF.

The chain joins TRBV7-6 to TRBJ2-7, with D possibly TRBD2 on 5 matching bases. CDR1 and CDR2 (germline): SGHVS, FNYEAQ. The CDR3 length is 13 residues. V dropped 8 bases and J dropped 0 bases, with 11 bases sitting between them. The CDR3 loop reads CASSQDYSYEQYF. The CDR3 DNA sequence: TGTGCCAGCTCCCAAGACTACTCCTACGAGCAGTACTTC.

The chain has TRBV5-6 and TRBJ1-2; 7 nucleotides match TRBD1. Unmatched junction bases numbered 14, after V lost 2 bases and J lost 4 bases. The CDR3 loop spans 17 amino acids. Germline CDR1 and CDR2: SGHDT and YYEEEE. The CDR3 loop reads CASSFVRWDRGGYGYTF. For the CDR3, the DNA is TGTGCCAGCAGCTTTGTCCGCTGGGACAGAGGTGGCTATGGCTACACCTTC.

The CDR3 loop reads CASSFSGGRETQYF. In nucleotides, the CDR3 is TGTGCCAGCAGCTTTAGCGGGGGTAGAGAGACCCAGTACTTC. V is TRBV7-6 and J is TRBJ2-5, with 9 bases identical to TRBD2. From germline, CDR1 is SGHVS and CDR2 FNYEAQ. The CDR3 is 14 amino acids. The trim removed 3 bases at V and 4 bases at J, leaving 3 bases unmatched. Full variable domain (outside the CDR3, taken from reference TRBV7-6 and TRBJ2-5): GAGVSQSPRYKVTKRGQDVALRCDPISGHVSLYWYRQALGQGPEFLTYFNYEAQQDKSGLPNDRFSAERPEGSISTLTIQRTEQRDSAMYRCASSFSGGRETQYFGPGTRLLVL.

The chain links TRBV18 to TRBJ1-1; D ambiguous. V gave up 2 bases and J gave up 1 base, with 5 bases separating them. Germline lookup yields CDR1 KGHSH and CDR2 LQKENI. There are 13 residues in the CDR3. CDR3 protein: CASSPKRNTEAFF. The CDR3 nucleotides are TGTGCCAGCTCACCAAAGAGGAACACTGAAGCTTTCTTT.

This sequence joins TRBV14 and TRBJ1-1; D may be TRBD1 (6 bases). CDR1 is SGHDN, CDR2 FVKESK, per germline. The CDR3 contains 14 residues. The germline V and J ends were trimmed by 4 bases and 5 bases, with 14 bases remaining between them. The CDR3 DNA follows: TGTGCCAGCAGCCTAGAACTCAGGGGAACTGAAGCTTTCTTT. The encoded protein is CASSLELRGTEAFF.

The chain combines TRBV7-2 with TRBJ1-5; D not certain. V lost 5 bases and J lost 2, with 16 bases in between. This CDR3 region has 16 residues. CDR1 and CDR2 (germline): SGHTA, FQGNSA. The CDR3 spells CASSTPPRYGNQPQHF. Here the CDR3 DNA reads TGTGCCAGCAGCACACCTCCCAGGTACGGCAATCAGCCCCAGCATTTT.

This rearrangement joins TRBV2 to TRBJ2-5; 8 bases match TRBD1. The CDR3 has 12 amino acids. Germline CDR1 SNHLY, CDR2 FYNNEI. V was clipped by 8 bases and J by 5 bases; unmatched bases: 4. The CDR3 region is CASGQGRETQYF. CDR3 bases: TGTGCCAGCGGACAGGGAAGGGAGACCCAGTACTTC.

This chain joins TRBV6-4 and TRBJ2-2, with TRBD2 matching 7 bases. The V gene end was trimmed by 2 bases and the J gene end by 4 bases; junction bases not matched to a gene: 4. Germline values: CDR1 MRHNA, CDR2 SNTAGT. The CDR3 contains 15 residues. The CDR3 region is CASSDGLAATGELFF. The CDR3 nucleotides read TGTGCCAGCAGTGACGGCCTAGCGGCCACCGGGGAGCTGTTTTTT.

The CDR3 DNA reads as TGTGCCACGACAGGGGATGGCTACACCTTC. Encoded protein: CATTGDGYTF. The chain has TRBV7-9 and TRBJ1-2; 8 nucleotides line up with TRBD1. The ends lost 10 bases at V and 6 bases at J; junction bases unmatched: 1. The CDR3 has 10 amino acids. Germline CDR1 SEHNR, CDR2 FQNEAQ (reference sequence).

V and J are TRBV18 and TRBJ2-7; 9 bases are a match to TRBD2. The germline gives CDR1 KGHSH, CDR2 LQKENI. After removal of 4 bases from V and 0 bases from J, the junction contained 1 base not matched to a gene. The CDR3 runs 14 residues. CDR3 DNA sequence: TGTGCCAGCTCACGTAGCGGGAGCTCCTACGAGCAGTACTTC. This encodes CASSRSGSSYEQYF.

The chain couples TRBV28 to TRBJ2-7; the match to TRBD2 covers 9 bases. After removal of 10 bases from V and 3 bases from J, the junction contained 7 bases not matched to a gene. The V gene's germline CDR1 is MDHEN and CDR2 SYDVKM. The CDR3 runs to 13 residues. CDR3 protein: CATSSGRSYEQYF. DNA of the CDR3: TGTGCCACCTCAAGCGGGAGGAGCTACGAGCAGTACTTC.

This clone was recorded once. This rearrangement joins TRBV29-1 to TRBJ2-1; 8 bases map to TRBD2. V shed 7 bases, J shed 6 bases, and the junction held 8 bases outside the gene matches. The CDR3 length is 13 residues. Germline V lookup: CDR1 SQVTM, CDR2 ANQGSEA. This chain's CDR3 is CSGGTSGPNEQFF. For the CDR3, the DNA is TGCAGCGGAGGAACTAGCGGACCCAATGAGCAGTTCTTC.

The rearrangement links TRBV19 to TRBJ1-2; 8 bases line up with TRBD1. Trimming cost V 1 base and J 4 bases; bases outside gene matches: 5. The CDR3 consists of 15 residues. Germline assignment: CDR1 LNHDA and CDR2 SQIVND (reference sequence). CDR3 sequence: CASSIVGQDFYGYTF. In nucleotides, the CDR3 is TGTGCCAGTAGTATAGTGGGACAGGACTTCTATGGCTACACCTTC.

The chain uses TRBV6-4 and TRBJ2-1; 13 bases are shared with TRBD2. V gave up 6 bases and J gave up 9 bases; unmatched junction bases: 8. The CDR3 is made up of 15 amino acids. CDR1 MRHNA and CDR2 SNTAGT come from the germline V gene. The CDR3 is CASRDPTSGRGEQFF. CDR3 DNA sequence: TGTGCCAGCAGGGATCCCACTAGCGGGAGGGGTGAGCAGTTCTTC.